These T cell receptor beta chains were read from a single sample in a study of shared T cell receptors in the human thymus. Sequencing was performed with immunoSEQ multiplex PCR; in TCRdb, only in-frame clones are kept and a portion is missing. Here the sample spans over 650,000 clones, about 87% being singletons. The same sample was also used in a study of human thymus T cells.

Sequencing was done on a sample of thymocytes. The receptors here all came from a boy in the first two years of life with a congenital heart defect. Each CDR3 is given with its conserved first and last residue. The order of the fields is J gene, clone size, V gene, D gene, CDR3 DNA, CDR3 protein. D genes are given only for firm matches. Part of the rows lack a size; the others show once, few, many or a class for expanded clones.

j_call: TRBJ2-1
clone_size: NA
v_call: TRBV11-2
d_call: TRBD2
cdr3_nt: TGTGCCAGCAGCTTGCACGGGAGGGCCAACAATGAGCAGTTCTTC
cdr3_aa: CASSLHGRANNEQFF

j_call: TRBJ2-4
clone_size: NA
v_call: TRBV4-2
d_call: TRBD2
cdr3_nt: TGTGCCAGCAGCCAAGAAAGAAGCGGGGGGGCCCGTCACATTCAGTACTTC
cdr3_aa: CASSQERSGGARHIQYF

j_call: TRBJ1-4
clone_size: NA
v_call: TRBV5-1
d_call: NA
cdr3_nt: TGCGCCAGCAGCTTGCGGGAGGGGACCCTCGAAAAACTGTTTTTT
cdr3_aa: CASSLREGTLEKLFF

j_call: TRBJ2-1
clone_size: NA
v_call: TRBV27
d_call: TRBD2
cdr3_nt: TGTGCCAGCAGTCCTTTAGCGGGAGGGCCGTTGTGTGAGCAGTTCTTC
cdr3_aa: CASSPLAGGPLCEQFF

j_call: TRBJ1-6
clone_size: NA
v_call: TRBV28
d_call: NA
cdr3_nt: TGTGCCAGCACCTCACCGGGACACCTCTATTCACCCCTCCACTTT
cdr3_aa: CASTSPGHLYSPLHF

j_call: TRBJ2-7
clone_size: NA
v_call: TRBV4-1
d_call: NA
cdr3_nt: TGCGCCAGCAGCCAAGTGGAACAGCTTAGATCCTACGAGCAGTACTTC
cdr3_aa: CASSQVEQLRSYEQYF

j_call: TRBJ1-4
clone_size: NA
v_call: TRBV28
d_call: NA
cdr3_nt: TGTGCCAGCAGTTTCCGGGGGGCGATGGGTAATGAAAAACTGTTTTTT
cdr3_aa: CASSFRGAMGNEKLFF

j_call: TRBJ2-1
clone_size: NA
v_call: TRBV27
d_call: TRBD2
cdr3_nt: TGTGCCAGCATAAGGACTAGCCCATTGGAGCAGTTCTTC
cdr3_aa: CASIRTSPLEQFF

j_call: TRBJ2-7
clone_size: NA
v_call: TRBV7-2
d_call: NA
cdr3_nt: TGTGCCAGCAGCTCGACAGTCCTGAGCGAGCAGTACTTC
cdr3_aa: CASSSTVLSEQYF

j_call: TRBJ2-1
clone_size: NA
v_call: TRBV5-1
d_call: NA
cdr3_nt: TGCGCCAGCAGCTTGGCCCCCGTTAGCGCTCATGAGCAGTTCTTC
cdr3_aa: CASSLAPVSAHEQFF

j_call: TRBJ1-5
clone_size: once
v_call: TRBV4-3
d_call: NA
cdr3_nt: TGCGCCAGCAGCCAATCAGACAGTTCCCGGCCCCAGCATTTT
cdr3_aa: CASSQSDSSRPQHF

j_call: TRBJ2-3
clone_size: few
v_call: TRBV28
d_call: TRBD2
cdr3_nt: TGTGCCAGCAGGCCGGGACTAGCGGAAGATACGCAGTATTTT
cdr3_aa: CASRPGLAEDTQYF

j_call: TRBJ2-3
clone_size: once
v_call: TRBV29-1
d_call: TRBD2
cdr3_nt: TGCAGCGTTGAGACTAGCGGGAGTCTGCATACGCAGTATTTT
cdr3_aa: CSVETSGSLHTQYF

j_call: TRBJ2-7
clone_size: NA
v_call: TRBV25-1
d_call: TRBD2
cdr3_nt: TGTGCCAGCAGGAGTGAGGCGGGAGGGGGCGAGCAGTACTTC
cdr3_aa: CASRSEAGGGEQYF